This T cell receptor beta chain comes out of a study of T cell repertoires in cytomegalovirus infection. Study conclusions and caveats: Ex vivo, HLA-C-restricted CMV-specific TCR beta clonotypes prevailed over the rest of the response.

Trimming took off 5 bases at V and 1 base at J, with 9 bases between the two ends. The germline CDR1 and CDR2 sequences are KGHSH and LQKENI. This CDR3 is 15 amino acids long. This clonotype was seen repeatedly, ten times or more. Its antigen remains unknown. Each CDR3 protein gets one entry after TCRdb re-called the reads with MiXCR. The table includes about 83,000 distinct CDR3 sequences, less than 30% detected once. The sample here was CD8+ T cells from cultured PBMCs, taken from culture after CMV antigen stimulation. This TCR derives from a human donor in good health (CMV status not recorded). Some clones in this sample may be carry-over from other donors' samples. The chain links TRBV18 to TRBJ2-6; no reliable D call. CDR3 amino acids: CASSIDASGANVLTF. The DNA for the CDR3 is TGTGCCAGCTCAATCGACGCATCTGGGGCCAACGTCCTGACTTTC. Full variable domain (remainder filled in from reference TRBV18 and TRBJ2-6): NAGVMQNPRHLVRRRGQEARLRCSPMKGHSHVYWYRQLPEEGLKFMVYLQKENIIDESGMPKERFSAEFPKEGPSILRIQQVVRGDSAAYFCASSIDASGANVLTFGAGSRLTVL.